This TCR beta chain was found in a study of CD8+ T cells in alopecia areata. Overall study: At a dose of 5 to 10 mg twice daily, oral tofacitinib was given to treated patients. Treated patients' severity was scored by percentage of affected scalp area.

cDNA prepared by RNA extraction and subsequent reverse transcription served as the template for sequencing. Clones were read by immunoSEQ multiplex PCR, and TCRdb kept only the in-frame ones, dropping some. The table lists about 140,000 clones, approximately 86% of them singletons. Treatment specified: oral pan-JAK inhibitor, 5-10 mg twice daily. CDR3 length equals 15 residues. Germline V gene data show CDR1 as SGHVS and CDR2 as FNYEAQ. V lost 7 bases to trimming and J lost 2 bases; unmatched junction nucleotides: 8. The sequence came from a human donor with alopecia areata. V gene TRBV7-6 combines with J gene TRBJ2-1; TRBD1 matches 7 bases. Source: CD8+ T cells sorted from blood, taken at week 4, from a patient treated with tofacitinib. CDR3 sequence: CASNSKGTAYNEQFF. CDR3 sequence (DNA): TGTGCCAGCAACTCAAAAGGGACAGCCTACAATGAGCAGTTCTTC.